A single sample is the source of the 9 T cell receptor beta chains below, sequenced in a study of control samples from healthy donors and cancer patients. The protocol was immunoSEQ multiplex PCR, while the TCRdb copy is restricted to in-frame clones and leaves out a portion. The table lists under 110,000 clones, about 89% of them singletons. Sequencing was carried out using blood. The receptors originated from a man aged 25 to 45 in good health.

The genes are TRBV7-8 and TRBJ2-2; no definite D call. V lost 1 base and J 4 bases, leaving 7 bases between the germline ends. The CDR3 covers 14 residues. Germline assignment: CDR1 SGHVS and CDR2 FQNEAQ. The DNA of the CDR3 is TGTGCCAGCAGCTTAGTCGCAGGCACCGGGGAGCTGTTTTTT. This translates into CASSLVAGTGELFF.

CDR3 coding DNA: TGTGCCAGTAGTATATTTGCCCGGGCTGGGGCCAACGTCCTGACTTTC. Its protein product is CASSIFARAGANVLTF. The chain employs TRBV19 and TRBJ2-6; unclear D gene. CDR1 and CDR2 from the germline V gene are LNHDA and SQIVND (reference sequence). The CDR3 has 16 amino acids. V was shortened by 2 bases and J by 2 bases, with 10 bases between the two germline ends.

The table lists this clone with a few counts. The CDR3 DNA follows: TGTGCCAGCAGCCCTGGAGGGGGCCGGGAAAAACTGTTTTTT. This codes for CASSPGGGREKLFF. The rearrangement uses TRBV9 and TRBJ1-4, with 7 bases fitting TRBD1. The V gene's germline CDR1 is SGDLS and CDR2 YYNGEE. V was clipped by 4 bases and J by 8 bases; unmatched bases: 8. The CDR3 has 14 residues.

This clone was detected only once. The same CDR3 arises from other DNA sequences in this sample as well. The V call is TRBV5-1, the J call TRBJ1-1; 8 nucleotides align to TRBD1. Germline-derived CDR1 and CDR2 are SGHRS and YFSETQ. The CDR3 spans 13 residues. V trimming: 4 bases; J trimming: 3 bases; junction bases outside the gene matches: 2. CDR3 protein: CASSPTGDTEAFF. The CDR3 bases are TGCGCCAGCAGCCCGACAGGGGACACTGAAGCTTTCTTT. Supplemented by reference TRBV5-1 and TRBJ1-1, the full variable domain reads KAGVTQTPRYLIKTRGQQVTLSCSPISGHRSVSWYQQTPGQGLQFLFEYFSETQRNKGNFPGRFSGRQFSNSRSEMNVSTLELGDSALYLCASSPTGDTEAFFGQGTRLTVV.

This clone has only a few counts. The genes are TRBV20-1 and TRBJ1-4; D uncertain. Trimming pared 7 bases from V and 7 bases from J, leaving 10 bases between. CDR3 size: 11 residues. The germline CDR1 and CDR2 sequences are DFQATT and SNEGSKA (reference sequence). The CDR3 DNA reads TGCAGTGTCTTCCAAGGTGAAAAACTGTTTTTT. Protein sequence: CSVFQGEKLFF.

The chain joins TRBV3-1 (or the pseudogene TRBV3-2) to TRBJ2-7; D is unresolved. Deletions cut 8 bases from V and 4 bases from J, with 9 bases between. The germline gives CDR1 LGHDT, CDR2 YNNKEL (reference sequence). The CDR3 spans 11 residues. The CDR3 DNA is TGTGCCAGCGACCCTGTGTACGAGCAGTACTTC. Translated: CASDPVYEQYF.

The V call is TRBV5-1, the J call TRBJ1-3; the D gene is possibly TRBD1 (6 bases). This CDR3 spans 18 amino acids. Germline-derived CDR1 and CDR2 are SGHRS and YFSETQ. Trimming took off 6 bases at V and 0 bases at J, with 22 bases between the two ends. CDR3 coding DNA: TGCGCCAGCACCCTGAGTTTAAGGCAGGGGAGCTCTGGAAACACCATATATTTT. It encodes CASTLSLRQGSSGNTIYF.

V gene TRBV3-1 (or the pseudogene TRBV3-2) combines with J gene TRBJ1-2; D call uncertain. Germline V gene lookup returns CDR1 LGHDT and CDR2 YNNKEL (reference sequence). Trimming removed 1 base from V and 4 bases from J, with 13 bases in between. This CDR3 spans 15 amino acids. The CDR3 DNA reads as TGTGCCAGCAGCCAAGCCCCCACGTTCGGCTATGGCTACACCTTC. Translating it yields CASSQAPTFGYGYTF.

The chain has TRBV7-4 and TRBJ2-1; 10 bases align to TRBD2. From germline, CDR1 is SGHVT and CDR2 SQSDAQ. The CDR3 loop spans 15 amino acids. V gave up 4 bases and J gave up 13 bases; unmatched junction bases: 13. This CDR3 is CASSSPRTSGLKQFF. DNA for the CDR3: TGTGCCAGCAGCTCCCCCCGGACTAGCGGCCTTAAACAGTTCTTC. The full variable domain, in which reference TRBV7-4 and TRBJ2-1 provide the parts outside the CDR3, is GAGVSQSPRYKVAKRGRDVALRCDSISGHVTLYWYRQTLGQGSEVLTYSQSDAQRDKSGRPSGRFSAERPERSVSTLKIQRTEQGDSAVYLCASSSPRTSGLKQFFGPGTRLTVL.